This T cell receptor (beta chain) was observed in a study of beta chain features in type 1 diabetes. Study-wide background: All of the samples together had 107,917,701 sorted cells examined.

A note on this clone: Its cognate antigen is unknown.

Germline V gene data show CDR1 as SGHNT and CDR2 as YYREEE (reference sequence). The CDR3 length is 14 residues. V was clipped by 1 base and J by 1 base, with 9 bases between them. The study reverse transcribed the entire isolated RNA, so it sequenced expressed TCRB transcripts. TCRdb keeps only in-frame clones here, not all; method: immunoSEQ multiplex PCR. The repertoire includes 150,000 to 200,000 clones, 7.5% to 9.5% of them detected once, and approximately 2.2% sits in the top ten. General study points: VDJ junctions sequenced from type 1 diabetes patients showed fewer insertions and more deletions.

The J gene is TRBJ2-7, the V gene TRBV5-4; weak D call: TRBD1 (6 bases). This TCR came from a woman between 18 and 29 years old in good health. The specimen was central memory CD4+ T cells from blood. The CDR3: CASSLTGQSYEQYF. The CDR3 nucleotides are TGTGCCAGCAGCTTGACCGGACAGTCCTACGAGCAGTACTTC.